These 9 T cell receptor beta chains originate from one sample sequenced in a study of T-cell reconstitution after alpha-beta-depleted transplantation in children. TCRbeta library construction was performed incorporating unique molecular identifiers. Each CDR3 protein gets one entry after TCRdb re-called the PCR reads with MiXCR. Found here are a few hundred thousand distinct CDR3 sequences, about a tenth of them singletons; the top ten hold 2% to 3%. Sequenced material: PBMCs from the stem cell graft donor, taken from the stem cell graft. These receptors were obtained from a human donor who donated a stem cell graft to a child with acute lymphoblastic leukemia.

The chain recombines TRBV6-5 with TRBJ2-7; D may correspond to TRBD1 or TRBD2 (5 bases each). The CDR3 contains 16 residues. Trimming stripped 1 base from V and 2 bases from J, with 15 bases between. CDR1 and CDR2 from the germline V gene are MNHEY and SVGAGI. CDR3: CASSYWVSGAPYEQYF. The CDR3 DNA reads as TGTGCCAGCAGTTACTGGGTGTCCGGGGCACCCTACGAGCAGTACTTC.

The chain joins TRBV18 to TRBJ1-1; D is uncertain. V lost 5 bases and J 1 base, leaving 11 bases between the germline ends. The CDR3 covers 14 residues. Germline V gives CDR1 KGHSH, CDR2 LQKENI. The CDR3, as DNA: TGTGCCAGCTCAGTACGACGGGAGAACACTGAAGCTTTCTTT. It translates to CASSVRRENTEAFF.

This clonotype showed up many times. This chain uses TRBV5-1 with TRBJ2-2; TRBD1 aligns across 10 bases. Trimming at V came to 4 bases and at J to 2 bases, leaving 11 bases not matched to a gene. Per the germline V gene, CDR1 is SGHRS and CDR2 is YFSETQ. The CDR3 contains 18 residues. The CDR3 is CASSVGQGIGVNTGELFF. The DNA of the CDR3 is TGCGCCAGCAGCGTGGGACAGGGGATCGGGGTAAACACCGGGGAGCTGTTTTTT. Full variable domain (rest looked up from reference TRBV5-1 and TRBJ2-2): KAGVTQTPRYLIKTRGQQVTLSCSPISGHRSVSWYQQTPGQGLQFLFEYFSETQRNKGNFPGRFSGRQFSNSRSEMNVSTLELGDSALYLCASSVGQGIGVNTGELFFGEGSRLTVL.

This clonotype was seen a handful of times. This chain uses TRBV7-2 with TRBJ2-7, with D possibly TRBD1 on 6 matching bases. V was cut by 1 base and J by 3 bases, with 10 bases left in between. There are 14 residues in the CDR3. Germline lookup yields CDR1 SGHTA and CDR2 FQGNSA. The CDR3 spells CASSLGDTVYEQYF. In nucleotides, the CDR3 is TGTGCCAGCAGCTTAGGGGACACGGTCTACGAGCAGTACTTC.

This clonotype was seen more than once but under ten times. This chain uses TRBV5-1 with TRBJ2-1; the D gene is possibly TRBD2 (7 bases). This CDR3 has 15 residues. Germline-derived CDR1 and CDR2 are SGHRS and YFSETQ. V was shortened by 0 bases and J by 5 bases, with 12 bases between the two germline ends. The CDR3 DNA is TGCGCCAGCAGCTTGGAATGGCGGGGGCACAATGAGCAGTTCTTC. It specifies CASSLEWRGHNEQFF.

The sample holds a few counts of this clonotype. The rearrangement uses TRBV3-1 and TRBJ2-1; D ambiguous. V lost 0 bases, J lost 6 bases, and 9 bases lay in between. CDR1 is LGHDT, CDR2 YNNKEL, per germline (reference sequence). This CDR3 is 14 amino acids long. CDR3 nucleotide sequence: TGTGCCAGCAGCCAAGACTACGCCTCCAATGAGCAGTTCTTC. Translating gives CASSQDYASNEQFF.

The chain carries TRBV5-1 and TRBJ2-5; 7 nucleotides match TRBD2. Germline values: CDR1 SGHRS, CDR2 YFSETQ. Unmatched junction bases numbered 5, after V lost 0 bases and J lost 3 bases. The CDR3 spans 15 residues. The CDR3 DNA is TGCGCCAGCAGCTTGGGGCGGCTAGCGGAAGAGACCCAGTACTTC. The encoded protein is CASSLGRLAEETQYF. Full variable domain (missing parts from reference TRBV5-1 and TRBJ2-5): KAGVTQTPRYLIKTRGQQVTLSCSPISGHRSVSWYQQTPGQGLQFLFEYFSETQRNKGNFPGRFSGRQFSNSRSEMNVSTLELGDSALYLCASSLGRLAEETQYFGPGTRLLVL.

The table lists this clonotype with many counts. This chain connects TRBV12-3 or TRBV12-4 to TRBJ1-1, with TRBD1 matching 8 bases. The CDR3 is 13 residues long. J gave up 4 bases and V 6 bases, and 4 bases lay outside the gene matches. CDR3 bases: TGTGCCAGCAGACAAACAGGGGGCACTGAAGCTTTCTTT. Translating gives CASRQTGGTEAFF.

This clonotype appeared a few times. J is TRBJ2-1 and V is TRBV7-2, with a tentative D call TRBD1 (5 bases). Germline V gene data show CDR1 as SGHTA and CDR2 as FQGNSA. The CDR3 is made up of 14 amino acids. The V gene lost 6 bases and the J gene lost 2 bases, with 11 bases spanning the gap. The CDR3 sequence: CASSQTGAYNEQFF. The CDR3 DNA follows: TGTGCCAGCAGTCAAACAGGTGCCTACAATGAGCAGTTCTTC. Based on the CDR3 plus reference TRBV7-2 and TRBJ2-1, the full variable domain is GAGVSQSPSNKVTEKGKDVELRCDPISGHTALYWYRQSLGQGLEFLIYFQGNSAPDKSGLPSDRFSAERTGGSVSTLTIQRTQQEDSAVYLCASSQTGAYNEQFFGPGTRLTVL.